Each of the 2 T cell receptor beta chains below was sequenced from the same sample in a study of cytomegalovirus exposure and HLA in healthy donors. PCR amplification relied on 60 Vbeta primers (plus 13 Jbeta primers). The method was immunoSEQ multiplex PCR; TCRdb's version includes in-frame clones alone and lacks a portion of them. This sample has more than 60,000 clones, with 80% found just once. What was sequenced was PBMCs. The receptors derive from a woman in her twenties or thirties in good health and CMV-seronegative.

The chain is built from TRBV7-7 and TRBJ2-1, with D possibly matching TRBD1 (6 bases). CDR1 and CDR2 (germline): SSHAT, FNYEAQ (reference sequence). This CDR3 spans 15 amino acids. V was pared by 5 bases and J by 2 bases, with 13 bases between. The CDR3 coding sequence is TGTGCCAGCAGCCCAAATACAGGGCCCTACAATGAGCAGTTCTTC. Amino acid sequence: CASSPNTGPYNEQFF.

CDR3 region: CAWNGLLAGEHQETQYF. The DNA of the CDR3 is TGTGCCTGGAATGGACTACTAGCGGGAGAGCACCAAGAGACCCAGTACTTC. The J gene is TRBJ2-5, the V gene TRBV30; 11 bases are a match to TRBD2. V dropped 4 bases and J dropped 0; count of bases not matched to a gene: 10. The CDR3 is made up of 17 amino acids. Germline lookup yields CDR1 GTSNPN and CDR2 SVGIG (reference sequence). Using reference TRBV30 and TRBJ2-5 for the parts outside the CDR3, the full variable domain is SQTIHQWPATLVQPVGSPLSLECTVEGTSNPNLYWYRQAAGRGLQLLFYSVGIGQISSEVPQNLSASRPQDRQFILSSKKLLLSDSGFYLCAWNGLLAGEHQETQYFGPGTRLLVL.